These 24 T cell receptor beta chains were sequenced from one sample in a study of T-cell memory formation after mild COVID-19. TCRdb analysed the 5' RACE reads with MiXCR anew, one entry per CDR3 protein. The table lists around 190,000 distinct CDR3 sequences, roughly 18% of them singletons. Sequencing was performed on PBMCs or a T cell subset sorted from them (not recorded which). These receptors were collected from a man aged 18 to 30 who had mild COVID-19 (a few samples of this study predate the infection). Cell type and time point are not known.

The J gene is TRBJ2-1, the V gene TRBV7-2; unclear D gene. Trimming stripped 1 base from V and 8 bases from J, with 6 bases between. The length of the CDR3 is 12 residues. CDR1 and CDR2 from the germline V gene are SGHTA and FQGNSA. The CDR3 region is CASSLVVHEQFF. In nucleotides, the CDR3 is TGTGCCAGCAGCTTAGTCGTCCATGAGCAGTTCTTC.

This clonotype was recorded at least ten times. The V gene is TRBV20-1, the J gene TRBJ2-3; 8 bases map to TRBD2. In germline, CDR1 is DFQATT, CDR2 SNEGSKA (reference sequence). V was pared by 4 bases and J by 0 bases, with 9 bases of the junction left unmatched. This CDR3 spans 16 amino acids. CDR3 sequence: CSAMAGGSYSTDTQYF. Written as DNA, the CDR3 is TGCAGTGCTATGGCGGGGGGATCCTATAGCACAGATACGCAGTATTTT.

This clonotype was detected a few times. The chain recombines TRBV5-1 with TRBJ2-5, with D maybe TRBD2 (6 bases). Trimming left V 4 bases short and J 2 bases short, with 15 bases between. Looked up from germline, CDR1 is SGHRS and CDR2 is YFSETQ. The CDR3 has 15 amino acids. CDR3 sequence (DNA): TGCGCCAGCAGCATACCGGGACTCTTACAAGAGACCCAGTACTTC. It translates to CASSIPGLLQETQYF.

This chain connects TRBV18 to TRBJ2-7, with D possibly being TRBD2 (6 bases). Germline V gene lookup returns CDR1 KGHSH and CDR2 LQKENI. V was pared by 3 bases and J by 3 bases, with 9 bases between. The CDR3 consists of 13 residues. This CDR3 is CASSPGLNYEQYV. The CDR3 DNA sequence: TGTGCCAGCTCACCGGGACTCAACTACGAGCAGTACGTC.

This chain links TRBV7-9 with TRBJ2-3, with unresolved D. Trimming shortened V by 1 base and J by 5 bases, and 13 bases separated the two germline ends. Germline V gives CDR1 SEHNR, CDR2 FQNEAQ (reference sequence). The CDR3 runs 15 residues. The CDR3 spells CASSLEGTSLDTQYF. Written as DNA, the CDR3 is TGTGCCAGCAGCTTAGAAGGTACCAGCTTAGATACGCAGTATTTT.

This clonotype was picked up one time. The V gene is TRBV18, the J gene TRBJ1-1, with 11 bases lining up with TRBD1. The CDR3 extends over 15 amino acids. J lost 4 bases, V lost 4 bases, and 5 bases had no gene match. The germline V gene has CDR1 KGHSH and CDR2 LQKENI. CDR3: CASSRGTGGFTEAFF. The CDR3 nucleotides are TGTGCCAGCTCACGGGGGACAGGGGGGTTCACTGAAGCTTTCTTT.

The chain recombines TRBV7-6 with TRBJ2-7; TRBD1 or TRBD2 may be the D gene (5 bases each). Between the trimmed V and J ends, which lost 2 bases and 12 bases, there was a span of 17 bases. The CDR3 totals 13 residues. Germline V gene lookup returns CDR1 SGHVS and CDR2 FNYEAQ. This CDR3 reads CASSLIGETDLYV. CDR3 in DNA: TGTGCCAGCAGCTTAATAGGGGAGACGGATTTGTACGTC.

This clonotype was seen more than once but under ten times. The chain employs TRBV5-1 and TRBJ2-2; TRBD2 might be the D (5 bases). There are 15 residues in the CDR3. Trimming took 0 bases from V and 4 from J, leaving 10 bases between them. The germline gives CDR1 SGHRS, CDR2 YFSETQ. CDR3 sequence reads: CASSLGGQTTGELFF. The CDR3 DNA reads TGCGCCAGCAGCTTGGGCGGGCAGACCACCGGGGAGCTGTTTTTT.

This clonotype was recorded at least ten times. This sequence joins TRBV12-3 or TRBV12-4 and TRBJ2-7, with D possibly being TRBD1 (5 bases). The CDR3 totals 12 residues. Between the trimmed V and J ends, which lost 5 bases and 6 bases, there was a span of 11 bases. Written as DNA, the CDR3 is TGTGCCAGCAGTGCAGGGCTCGGCGAGCAGTACGTC. This encodes CASSAGLGEQYV.

This CDR3 is CASSQDRTSDEQYF. The CDR3 coding sequence is TGTGCCAGCAGCCAAGATCGAACTAGCGACGAGCAGTACTTC. V usage is TRBV4-2 and J usage is TRBJ2-7; 7 nucleotides line up with TRBD2. CDR3 length: 14 amino acids. Trimming cost V 0 bases and J 5 bases; bases outside gene matches: 4. Germline assignment: CDR1 LGHNA and CDR2 YNFKEQ.

In this sample, this clonotype turned up a few times. The chain links TRBV4-1 to TRBJ2-7; TRBD2 matches 9 bases. V lost 4 bases, J lost 0 bases, and 10 bases stayed unmatched. The CDR3 spans 17 residues. CDR1 is MGHRA and CDR2 is YSYEKL in the germline V gene. The DNA of the CDR3 is TGCGCCAGCAGCCCGGGACTAGCTTACAGGAGCTCCTACGAGCAGTACTTC. Translation gives CASSPGLAYRSSYEQYF.

The chain has TRBV12-3 or TRBV12-4 and TRBJ2-1, with TRBD2 as a possible D gene (6 bases). Trimming took off 6 bases at V and 2 bases at J, with 14 bases between the two ends. This CDR3 has 15 residues. The DNA for the CDR3 is TGTGCCAGCAGCATTAGCGGTACTCCCTACAATGAGCAGTTCTTC. The encoded protein is CASSISGTPYNEQFF.

This clonotype has a handful of counts. V is TRBV6-5 and J is TRBJ2-1; possibly TRBD1 for D (6 bases). V was cut by 7 bases and J by 4 bases, with 20 bases left in between. Germline CDR1 and CDR2: MNHEY and SVGAGI. The CDR3 is 16 residues long. The chain's CDR3 is CASNKPGRGSYNEQFF. In DNA, the CDR3 is TGTGCCAGCAACAAACCCGGCAGGGGCTCTTACAATGAGCAGTTCTTC.

Ten or more counts support this clonotype. A read error may account for a junction end that differs from germline. V usage is TRBV5-1 and J usage is TRBJ2-2; the D gene is possibly TRBD1 (5 bases). The CDR3 sequence is 13 residues long. From germline, CDR1 is SGHRS and CDR2 YFSETQ. CDR3 in amino acids: CASSLGQTGELFF. Here the CDR3 DNA reads TGTGCCAGCAGTTTGGGGCAGACCGGGGAGCTGTTTTTT. The full variable domain, rest sourced from reference TRBV5-1 and TRBJ2-2, is KAGVTQTPRYLIKTRGQQVTLSCSPISGHRSVSWYQQTPGQGLQFLFEYFSETQRNKGNFPGRFSGRQFSNSRSEMNVSTLELGDSALYLCASSLGQTGELFFGEGSRLTVL.

This clonotype appeared a few times. The rearrangement links TRBV20-1 to TRBJ2-1, with 8 bases identical to TRBD2. The CDR3 covers 20 residues. Germline assignment: CDR1 DFQATT and CDR2 SNEGSKA (reference sequence). The trim removed 0 bases at V and 0 bases at J, leaving 16 bases unmatched. As DNA, the CDR3 is TGCAGTGCTAGAGATCCTACCGGCGGGGGGCCGAGGAGCTCCTACAATGAGCAGTTCTTC. As protein: CSARDPTGGGPRSSYNEQFF.

In its sample, this clonotype was seen many times. The chain combines TRBV7-2 with TRBJ1-1; D gene ambiguous. V was shortened by 7 bases and J by 8 bases, with 11 bases between the two germline ends. The CDR3 is 11 amino acids. From germline, CDR1 is SGHTA and CDR2 FQGNSA. DNA for the CDR3: TGTGCCAGCACCCCCGGCAGAGAAGCTTTCTTT. Its protein is CASTPGREAFF.

For the CDR3, the DNA is TGCGCCAGCAGCCAAGTCGGCACCAATCAGCCCCAGCATTTT. This sequence encodes CASSQVGTNQPQHF. The chain is built from TRBV4-1 and TRBJ1-5; D unclear. CDR3 length equals 14 residues. From germline, CDR1 is MGHRA and CDR2 YSYEKL. The V gene lost 1 base and the J gene lost 3 bases, with 7 bases spanning the gap.

This clonotype was found a few times. CDR3 in amino acids: CSARDLGFPTQPQHF. CDR3 bases: TGCAGTGCTAGAGATCTGGGGTTTCCAACCCAGCCCCAGCATTTT. This rearrangement joins TRBV20-1 to TRBJ1-5, with no clear D. The germline V and J ends were trimmed by 0 bases and 7 bases, with 16 bases remaining between them. This CDR3 is built from 15 residues. Germline CDR1 DFQATT, CDR2 SNEGSKA (reference sequence).

The chain joins TRBV6-2 or TRBV6-3 to TRBJ1-6, with TRBD1 as a possible D gene (6 bases). Germline V gives CDR1 MNHEY, CDR2 SVGEGT. The germline V and J ends were trimmed by 8 bases and 9 bases, with 8 bases remaining between them. The CDR3 length is 11 residues. The CDR3 loop is CASRGASPLHF. In DNA form, the CDR3 reads TGTGCCAGCCGGGGGGCTTCACCCCTCCACTTT.

The V call is TRBV7-9, the J call TRBJ2-1, with 13 nucleotides matching TRBD2. This CDR3 has 14 amino acids. The germline gives CDR1 SEHNR, CDR2 FQNEAQ (reference sequence). The ends lost 9 bases at V and 8 bases at J; junction bases unmatched: 7. As DNA, the CDR3 is TGTGCCAGAACTAGCGGGGGGGCCGCAGATGAGCAGTTCTTC. Protein sequence: CARTSGGAADEQFF.

The rearrangement joins TRBV7-2 to TRBJ1-6; D not resolved. Germline-derived CDR1 and CDR2 are SGHTA and FQGNSA. The CDR3 is made up of 16 amino acids. V lost 4 bases, J lost 7 bases, and 17 bases lay in between. The CDR3 region has the DNA TGTGCCAGCAGCTACCGGGTGACCGAGAGCAATTCACCCCTCCACTTT. It is translated as CASSYRVTESNSPLHF.

The genes are TRBV5-1 and TRBJ1-2, with TRBD1 identical over 8 bases. V was clipped by 5 bases and J by 6 bases; unmatched bases: 9. CDR1 and CDR2 from the germline V gene are SGHRS and YFSETQ. CDR3 length: 14 residues. The chain's CDR3 is CASRPGQGLNGYTF. In DNA form, the CDR3 reads TGCGCCAGCAGGCCAGGACAGGGATTAAATGGCTACACCTTC.

V gene TRBV20-1 combines with J gene TRBJ1-3, with D maybe TRBD1 (5 bases). With 5 bases removed from V and 4 bases from J, the gap between germline ends came to 18 bases. Germline V gives CDR1 DFQATT, CDR2 SNEGSKA (reference sequence). The CDR3 is 15 amino acids. The CDR3 loop reads CSAGPGQSSGNTIYF. The CDR3 nucleotides are TGCAGTGCTGGGCCGGGGCAGAGTAGCGGAAACACCATATATTTT.

This chain connects TRBV5-1 to TRBJ2-1; D could derive from TRBD1 or TRBD2 (7 bases each). Per germline, CDR1 SGHRS and CDR2 YFSETQ. This CDR3 has 14 residues. Here the CDR3 reads CASGGEHYYNEQFF. The CDR3 DNA reads TGCGCTTCAGGGGGGGAACACTACTACAATGAGCAGTTCTTC. Complete variable domain (other parts from reference TRBV5-1 and TRBJ2-1): KAGVTQTPRYLIKTRGQQVTLSCSPISGHRSVSWYQQTPGQGLQFLFEYFSETQRNKGNFPGRFSGRQFSNSRSEMNVSTLELGDSALYLCASGGEHYYNEQFFGPGTRLTVL.